The clone carrying this T cell receptor (beta chain) was seen more than once but under ten times. Its antigen is as yet unknown. The read ends 3 residues early relative to the CDR3; the germline J gene fills the gap. The source of the sample is a study of T cell clonality in common variable immunodeficiency. General study points: Fewer deletions and N-nucleotide insertions were reportedly seen in common variable immunodeficiency TCR beta sequences. Links between repertoire features and CVID complications were heterogeneity-limited. Authors noted CVID clonality's cause needs subpopulation repertoire sequencing.

Using immunoSEQ multiplex PCR, the repertoire was profiled, and TCRdb retains in-frame clones only, with some absent. The sample holds about 26,000 clones, and no clone turns up only once. The CDR3 sequence is 12 residues long. Deletions cut 2 bases from V and 6 bases from J, with 8 bases between. The germline V gene encodes CDR1 DFQATT and CDR2 SNEGSKA (reference sequence). The sample comprised peripheral blood mononuclear cells. This receptor was taken from a human donor with common variable immunodeficiency. This rearrangement joins TRBV20-1 to TRBJ2-1; D is possibly TRBD1 (6 bases). CDR3 DNA, as far as it was read: TGCAGTGCTAGACAGGGGCGCAATGAG. This codes for CSARQGRNE. The full-length CDR3 reads as CSARQGRNEQFF.